The clone carrying this TCR beta chain turned up a few times. Arm-PCR of CDR3 regions and iRepertoire HTBI primers were used to build TCR beta libraries. TCRdb redid the calling of the multiplex PCR reads with MiXCR, one entry per CDR3 protein. Here the sample spans 600,000 to 650,000 distinct CDR3 sequences, around 17% being singletons. Sample time point: newly diagnosed GD, antithyroid drugs for less than 3 months. The TCR library was made from RNA extracted from PBMCs. Staff took about 9.8 milliliters of peripheral blood and put it into EDTA tubes. The CDR3 runs to 17 residues. Germline CDR1 reads MGHRA; CDR2 reads YSYEKL. Trimming cost V 5 bases and J 4 bases; bases outside gene matches: 6. This record belongs to a study of regulatory T cells in long-lasting Graves disease. Study-wide context: For a period under 3 months, newly diagnosed Graves' patients had taken antithyroid drugs.

These data are also associated with another study on T cells in Graves' hyperthyroidism and ophthalmopathy.

This receptor was taken from a woman in her twenties or thirties with Graves disease. This rearrangement joins TRBV4-1 to TRBJ2-3; 16 bases map to TRBD2. The specimen comprised peripheral blood mononuclear cells (PBMCs), sampled at new diagnosis, from a patient treated with antithyroid drugs. CDR3 loop: CASSKGTSGRGADTQYF. CDR3 coding DNA: TGCGCCAGCAGCAAAGGGACTAGCGGGAGGGGTGCAGATACGCAGTATTTT.